This is a list of T cell receptor beta chains from one sample in a study of T-cell memory formation after mild COVID-19. TCRdb independently ran MiXCR on the 5' RACE reads; one entry per CDR3 protein. The sample carries about 320,000 distinct CDR3 sequences, more than 13% recorded once. The sequenced sample was PBMCs or a T cell subset sorted from them (not recorded which). Every receptor here comes from a man aged 18-30 years who had mild COVID-19 (a few samples of this study predate the infection). Cell type and time point are not known. CDR3s include the opening cysteine and the closing phenylalanine or tryptophan. The order of the fields is J gene, V gene, clone size, D gene, CDR3 protein, CDR3 DNA. D genes are given only for firm matches. Size is stated for part of the rows, as once, few or many counts, or as a class when the clone is expanded.

j_call: TRBJ2-3
v_call: TRBV11-2
clone_size: few
d_call: TRBD1
cdr3_aa: CASSLGQGRTDTQYF
cdr3_nt: TGTGCCAGCAGCCTAGGACAGGGCCGCACAGATACGCAGTATTTT

j_call: TRBJ1-5
v_call: TRBV7-2
clone_size: few
d_call: .
cdr3_aa: CASSLGNNQPQHF
cdr3_nt: TGTGCCAGCAGCTTGGGGAACAATCAGCCCCAGCATTTT

j_call: TRBJ1-6
v_call: TRBV18
clone_size: few
d_call: TRBD1
cdr3_aa: CASSPLPGGSSYNSPLHF
cdr3_nt: TGTGCCAGCTCACCACTTCCAGGGGGAAGTTCCTATAATTCACCCCTCCACTTT

j_call: TRBJ1-6
v_call: TRBV11-2
clone_size: .
d_call: TRBD1
cdr3_aa: CASRVPGQGGDSPLHF
cdr3_nt: TGTGCCAGCAGAGTCCCGGGACAGGGAGGGGATTCACCCCTCCACTTT

j_call: TRBJ2-3
v_call: TRBV5-5
clone_size: few
d_call: .
cdr3_aa: CASNGGGTDTQYF
cdr3_nt: TGTGCCAGCAACGGGGGTGGCACAGATACGCAGTATTTT

j_call: TRBJ2-7
v_call: TRBV11-2
clone_size: .
d_call: .
cdr3_aa: CASSNPGGWEQYF
cdr3_nt: TGTGCCAGCAGCAACCCGGGGGGCTGGGAGCAGTACTTC

j_call: TRBJ2-1
v_call: TRBV6-5
clone_size: .
d_call: TRBD2
cdr3_aa: CASRPTGLSGGGQFF
cdr3_nt: TGTGCCAGCAGACCTACCGGGCTCTCTGGGGGGGGGCAGTTCTTC

j_call: TRBJ1-2
v_call: TRBV4-1
clone_size: few
d_call: .
cdr3_aa: CASSQLIGNYGYTF
cdr3_nt: TGCGCCAGCAGCCAATTGATTGGTAACTATGGCTACACCTTC

j_call: TRBJ2-3
v_call: TRBV5-4
clone_size: few
d_call: TRBD1
cdr3_aa: CASHLKGGFTDTQYF
cdr3_nt: TGTGCCAGTCATCTAAAAGGGGGCTTCACAGATACGCAGTATTTT

j_call: TRBJ2-1
v_call: TRBV10-3
clone_size: many
d_call: .
cdr3_aa: CAIGGYNEQFF
cdr3_nt: TGTGCCATCGGGGGCTACAATGAGCAGTTCTTC

j_call: TRBJ2-7
v_call: TRBV4-3
clone_size: few
d_call: TRBD1
cdr3_aa: CASSQGDSSYEQYF
cdr3_nt: TGCGCCAGCAGCCAAGGGGACAGCTCCTACGAGCAGTACTTC

j_call: TRBJ2-7
v_call: TRBV20-1
clone_size: few
d_call: .
cdr3_aa: CSARDRRIVKPYEQYF
cdr3_nt: TGCAGTGCTAGAGATAGGAGGATAGTGAAGCCCTACGAGCAGTACTTC

j_call: TRBJ2-1
v_call: TRBV7-6
clone_size: .
d_call: .
cdr3_aa: CASSLALGGAYEQFF
cdr3_nt: TGTGCCAGCAGCTTGGCCCTGGGGGGGGCGTATGAGCAGTTCTTC

j_call: TRBJ2-3
v_call: TRBV9
clone_size: .
d_call: .
cdr3_aa: CASSVGGTRATQYF
cdr3_nt: TGTGCCAGCAGCGTAGGGGGGACTCGGGCTACGCAGTATTTT

j_call: TRBJ2-1
v_call: TRBV14
clone_size: .
d_call: .
cdr3_aa: CASSQGGNSYNEQFF
cdr3_nt: TGTGCCAGCAGCCAAGGAGGAAACTCCTACAATGAGCAGTTCTTC

j_call: TRBJ1-5
v_call: TRBV3-1
clone_size: .
d_call: TRBD1
cdr3_aa: CASSQADRGGNQPQHF
cdr3_nt: TGTGCCAGCAGCCAAGCCGACAGGGGAGGCAATCAGCCCCAGCATTTT

j_call: TRBJ2-7
v_call: TRBV2
clone_size: .
d_call: TRBD1
cdr3_aa: CASRSDRANEQYF
cdr3_nt: TGTGCCAGCCGATCGGACAGGGCCAACGAGCAGTACTTC

j_call: TRBJ1-1
v_call: TRBV10-2
clone_size: .
d_call: TRBD1
cdr3_aa: CASSARGTGGVSMNTEAFF
cdr3_nt: TGCGCCAGCAGTGCTCGTGGGACAGGTGGAGTTTCAATGAACACTGAAGCTTTCTTT

j_call: TRBJ1-6
v_call: TRBV6-5
clone_size: few
d_call: .
cdr3_aa: CASSWTDYNSPLHF
cdr3_nt: TGTGCCAGCAGTTGGACGGATTATAATTCACCCCTCCACTTT

j_call: TRBJ1-1
v_call: TRBV20-1
clone_size: few
d_call: TRBD1
cdr3_aa: CSARDRGLEAFF
cdr3_nt: TGCAGTGCCCGGGACAGGGGCCTTGAAGCTTTCTTT

j_call: TRBJ1-1
v_call: TRBV6-2/TRBV6-3
clone_size: .
d_call: .
cdr3_aa: CASSYLGQGKTEAFF
cdr3_nt: TGTGCCAGCAGTTACTTAGGACAAGGAAAGACTGAAGCTTTCTTT

j_call: TRBJ2-7
v_call: TRBV4-1
clone_size: few
d_call: TRBD2
cdr3_aa: CASSQGPPAGDSYEQYF
cdr3_nt: TGCGCCAGCAGCCAAGGACCACCAGCGGGGGACTCCTACGAGCAGTACTTC

j_call: TRBJ1-5
v_call: TRBV2
clone_size: few
d_call: .
cdr3_aa: CASFSDRTDINQPQHF
cdr3_nt: TGTGCCAGCTTTTCCGACAGGACGGATATCAATCAGCCCCAGCATTTT